These T cell receptor beta chains were read from a single sample in a study of blood T cells in healthy people across ages. TCRdb ran MiXCR on the 5' RACE reads and lists one entry per CDR3 protein. The sample records 600,000 to 1,000,000 distinct CDR3 sequences, 58% being singletons. The sequencing input was blood. The receptor set was obtained from a man younger than 40 in good health. Each CDR3 is given with its conserved first and last residue. The D gene is left open where the match is weak. The size of a clone is reported for some rows only, either as once, few or many, or as a class for expanded clones.

D gene | J gene | clone size | V gene | CDR3 DNA | CDR3 protein
TRBD1 | TRBJ1-2 | few | TRBV20-1 | TGCAGTGCTACAGGGGGGAGCTATGGCTACACCTTC | CSATGGSYGYTF
. | TRBJ2-5 | . | TRBV14 | TGTGCCAGCAGCCAAGACCCAGGCGCGGAGACCCAGTACTTC | CASSQDPGAETQYF
. | TRBJ2-7 | . | TRBV7-2 | TGTGTCAGCAGCTTAGGGGCAGGGGGGGACTACGAGCAGTACTTC | CVSSLGAGGDYEQYF
TRBD2 | TRBJ2-7 | few | TRBV20-1 | TGCAGTGCTAGAGATGGCGGGAGTCTCAACGAGCAGTACTTC | CSARDGGSLNEQYF
. | TRBJ1-2 | . | TRBV29-1 | TGCAGCTCCGGGGGGGAGGAGGGCTACACCTTC | CSSGGEEGYTF
. | TRBJ2-1 | . | TRBV6-6 | TGTGCCAGCAGACCCACGGAGGCGGGCGAGCAGTTCTTC | CASRPTEAGEQFF
. | TRBJ2-1 | few | TRBV6-2/TRBV6-3 | TGTGCCAGCAGTTACTCCGACTGGAGAAACGGCAATGAGCAGTTCTTC | CASSYSDWRNGNEQFF
. | TRBJ2-6 | . | TRBV6-6 | TGTGCCAGCAGTTTTAGCTTTGAGGCCAACGTCCTGACTTTC | CASSFSFEANVLTF
. | TRBJ2-6 | . | TRBV21-1 | TGTGCCAGCAGCGCCCCCATTGGACCGCACTCTGGGGCCAACGTCCTGACTTTC | CASSAPIGPHSGANVLTF
TRBD2 | TRBJ2-1 | . | TRBV29-1 | TGCAGCGTTGTAGGACTAGCGGGCTTGAGCTCCTACAATGAGCAGTTCTTC | CSVVGLAGLSSYNEQFF
TRBD2 | TRBJ2-7 | few | TRBV20-1 | TGCAGTGGCCGGACTAGCGTCTCCTACGAGCAGTACTTC | CSGRTSVSYEQYF
. | TRBJ2-4 | . | TRBV24-1 | TGTGCCACCAGTGATTCCAGACTAGAGAATAGCCCAGGCAAAAACATTCAGTACTTC | CATSDSRLENSPGKNIQYF
. | TRBJ2-3 | once | TRBV20-1 | TGCAGTGCTAGGGGAATCCTTCCGGGGGCCCCAGATACGCAGTATTTT | CSARGILPGAPDTQYF
. | TRBJ2-1 | . | TRBV15 | TGTGCCACCAGCGGAGCACCGGGACTGGGCCACAATGAGCAGTTCTTC | CATSGAPGLGHNEQFF
. | TRBJ2-3 | few | TRBV2 | TGTGCCAGCAGTCCCAGGGGACTTCCCACAGATACGCAGTATTTT | CASSPRGLPTDTQYF
TRBD2 | TRBJ2-5 | . | TRBV20-1 | TGCAGTGCTAGATTTCTAGCGGGGAGGGAGACCCAGTACTTC | CSARFLAGRETQYF
TRBD2 | TRBJ2-1 | once | TRBV20-1 | TGCAGTCCCTTGGGGGGGGATGAGCAGTTCTTC | CSPLGGDEQFF
. | TRBJ2-5 | . | TRBV29-1 | TGCAGCGTTGCACAGGGAGTGGTTGGAGGGACCCAGTACTTC | CSVAQGVVGGTQYF
. | TRBJ1-1 | . | TRBV29-1 | TGCAGCGTTGTTCATGGGTTTAACACTGAAGCTTTCTTT | CSVVHGFNTEAFF
. | TRBJ1-4 | . | TRBV12-3/TRBV12-4 | TGTGCCAGCAGGCCGGATGCAACTAATGAAAAACTGTTTTTT | CASRPDATNEKLFF
TRBD1 | TRBJ1-2 | . | TRBV4-1 | TGCGCCAGCAGCCCCCGGACCCAGGGGACAGGACGATTCCATGGCTACACCTTC | CASSPRTQGTGRFHGYTF
. | TRBJ1-2 | . | TRBV3-1 | TGTGCCAGCAGCCAAGACCCCAGGGAAGACTATGGCTACACCTTC | CASSQDPREDYGYTF
TRBD1 | TRBJ2-7 | few | TRBV20-1 | TGCAGTGCATGGGACAGGGGCGCCTACGAGCAGTACTTC | CSAWDRGAYEQYF
TRBD1 | TRBJ1-2 | many | TRBV29-1 | TGCAGCGTTGATCTCCCGGGACAGAGAAACTATGGCTACACCTTC | CSVDLPGQRNYGYTF
. | TRBJ2-7 | . | TRBV5-1 | TGCGCCAGCAGAAAGGCCTCCTACGAGCAGTACTTC | CASRKASYEQYF
TRBD2 | TRBJ2-7 | . | TRBV2 | TGTGCCAGCAGCTCTCCGGGACTAGCGGGGGGGCCGGAATTCTACGAGCAGTACTTC | CASSSPGLAGGPEFYEQYF
. | TRBJ2-7 | . | TRBV4-3 | TGCGCCAGCAGCCCCACCGTTAACTACGAGCAGTACTTC | CASSPTVNYEQYF
TRBD1 | TRBJ1-2 | . | TRBV12-3/TRBV12-4 | TGTGCCAGCAGACAAGGGACAGGGGGGGTTGGCTACACCTTC | CASRQGTGGVGYTF
TRBD2 | TRBJ2-7 | . | TRBV19 | TGTGCCAGTAGGTGGAGAGCCGGGGGGGACGACGAGCAGTACTTC | CASRWRAGGDDEQYF
. | TRBJ2-6 | . | TRBV28 | TGTGCCAGCAGTTTACTCCCCCATGGGGCCAACGTCCTGACTTTC | CASSLLPHGANVLTF
TRBD1 | TRBJ2-7 | . | TRBV6-6 | TGTGCCAGCGCCCACGAGATGGGCCGGGACAGGGACTACGAGCAGTACTTC | CASAHEMGRDRDYEQYF
. | TRBJ2-7 | . | TRBV5-6 | TGTGCCAGCAGCCATGGGACCCCGCTTGGTTTGGAGCAGTACTTC | CASSHGTPLGLEQYF
TRBD1 | TRBJ2-7 | few | TRBV3-1 | TGTGCCAGCAGCCCTGGACAGGGATCGGGCTACGAGCAGTACTTC | CASSPGQGSGYEQYF
. | TRBJ1-6 | . | TRBV18 | TGTGCCAGCTCACCGAGCAGTTACTATAATTCACCCCTCCACTTT | CASSPSSYYNSPLHF
. | TRBJ2-7 | . | TRBV29-1 | TGCAGCGTTGCGTTCGGGGGCGATAACTACGAGCAGTACTTC | CSVAFGGDNYEQYF
. | TRBJ2-1 | few | TRBV11-1 | TGTGCCAGCAGCCGACACCGACAGGCCACTCTAGAACCCATGCCTCAGTTCTTC | CASSRHRQATLEPMPQFF
. | TRBJ1-2 | . | TRBV15 | TGTGCCACCAGCAGAGAGTGGCTCTCGAACTATGGCTACACCTTC | CATSREWLSNYGYTF
TRBD1 | TRBJ2-7 | few | TRBV4-2 | TGTGCCAGCAGCCTAAGCCTCGGACAGGCCTACGAGCAGTACTTC | CASSLSLGQAYEQYF
. | TRBJ2-5 | . | TRBV6-2/TRBV6-3 | TGTGCCAGCAGGTACGCGGAGACCCAGTACTTC | CASRYAETQYF
. | TRBJ1-2 | . | TRBV12-3/TRBV12-4 | TGTGCCAGCAGTTCAGGACTGATCTATGGCTACACCTTC | CASSSGLIYGYTF
. | TRBJ2-6 | many | TRBV3-1 | TGTGCCAGCAGCCGGGCTTCTGGGGCCAACGTCCTGACTTTC | CASSRASGANVLTF